The 12 T cell receptor beta chains given below trace back to one sample, sequenced in a study of beta chain features in type 1 diabetes. Study findings and constraints: Type 1 diabetes patients had moderately but significantly shorter TCRB CDR3s in all four CD4+ subsets.

Expressed TCRB transcripts were sequenced because the isolated RNA had all been reverse transcribed beforehand. Generated by immunoSEQ multiplex PCR, the TCRdb table keeps only in-frame clones and is missing some. The top ten hold roughly 0.022% of the sample, which has about 700,000 clones, under 15% seen once. For these TCRs, the target antigens are not known. Sequenced sample: naive CD4+ T cells from blood. These receptors came from a man younger than 35 with type 1 diabetes.

This chain connects TRBV6-6 to TRBJ2-2, with D hard to call. With 6 bases removed from V and 4 bases from J, the gap between germline ends came to 6 bases. The CDR3 totals 12 residues. CDR1 and CDR2 from the germline V gene are MNHNY and SVGAGI (reference sequence). The CDR3 coding sequence is TGTGCCAGCAGGGCCTCCACCGGGGAGCTGTTTTTT. Its protein is CASRASTGELFF.

This clone was picked up a small number of times. V is TRBV27 and J is TRBJ2-1; D is possibly TRBD1 (5 bases). The CDR3 consists of 16 residues. V shed 8 bases and J shed 0 bases, with 17 bases lying between them. Germline V gene data show CDR1 as MNHEY and CDR2 as SMNVEV (reference sequence). The CDR3 DNA reads as TGTGCCAGCGGGTTTGACAGTTCTAGCTCCTACAATGAGCAGTTCTTC. It yields the protein CASGFDSSSSYNEQFF.

The V gene is TRBV27, the J gene TRBJ2-5; 7 bases match TRBD2. Germline loops: CDR1 MNHEY, CDR2 SMNVEV (reference sequence). The CDR3 consists of 17 residues. With V trimmed by 3 bases and J by 8 bases, 18 bases remained unmatched. Here the CDR3 DNA reads TGTGCCAGCAGTTTCGGGGGGACTGTAGGACTCCCAGCAACCCAGTACTTC. Protein sequence: CASSFGGTVGLPATQYF.

This chain connects TRBV10-3 to TRBJ1-2; the D is unclear. Germline V gene data show CDR1 as ENHRY and CDR2 as SYGVKD. V dropped 5 bases and J dropped 2 bases, with 9 bases sitting between them. The CDR3 is 13 amino acids. CDR3 loop: CAISLQSNYGYTF. CDR3 coding DNA: TGTGCCATCAGTTTACAGTCGAACTATGGCTACACCTTC.

This clone was picked up a small number of times. V gene TRBV30 combines with J gene TRBJ1-1; 7 nucleotides align to TRBD1. The J segment lost 3 bases and the V segment lost 0 bases, leaving 4 bases of the junction unmatched. The CDR3 runs to 14 residues. Germline loops: CDR1 GTSNPN, CDR2 SVGIG (reference sequence). CDR3 nucleotides: TGTGCCTGGAGTGTAAGGGGGCTTGACACTGAAGCTTTCTTT. The encoded protein is CAWSVRGLDTEAFF.

This clone was found a few times. V is TRBV9 and J is TRBJ2-7, with 7 bases that match TRBD1. This CDR3 spans 16 amino acids. The germline CDR1 and CDR2 sequences are SGDLS and YYNGEE. The V gene end was trimmed by 3 bases and the J gene end by 3 bases; junction bases not matched to a gene: 12. CDR3 DNA sequence: TGTGCCAGCAGCGGAGATCATGGGGGACAGCACTACGAGCAGTACTTC. It specifies CASSGDHGGQHYEQYF.

This clone came up a few times. V usage is TRBV28 and J usage is TRBJ2-3; possibly TRBD1 or TRBD2 for D (5 bases each). Germline V gene lookup returns CDR1 MDHEN and CDR2 SYDVKM. This CDR3 spans 12 amino acids. V lost 6 bases, J lost 13 bases, and 17 bases lay in between. CDR3 sequence reads: CASRTGHNFKYF. The CDR3 DNA reads TGTGCCAGCAGAACGGGGCACAACTTCAAGTATTTT.

The chain combines TRBV7-9 with TRBJ1-5; D is unclear. This CDR3 spans 15 amino acids. Germline V gene data show CDR1 as SEHNR and CDR2 as FQNEAQ (reference sequence). The V gene lost 0 bases and the J gene lost 3 bases, with 9 bases spanning the gap. CDR3 nucleotide sequence: TGTGCCAGCAGCTTAGCGCCGGGCCTCAATCAGCCCCAGCATTTT. This translates into CASSLAPGLNQPQHF. Using reference TRBV7-9 and TRBJ1-5 for the parts outside the CDR3, the full variable domain is DTGVSQNPRHKITKRGQNVTFRCDPISEHNRLYWYRQTLGQGPEFLTYFQNEAQLEKSRLLSDRFSAERPKGSFSTLEIQRTEQGDSAMYLCASSLAPGLNQPQHFGDGTRLSIL.

V gene TRBV27 combines with J gene TRBJ2-5, with TRBD2 matching over 9 bases. Germline lookup yields CDR1 MNHEY and CDR2 SMNVEV (reference sequence). Unmatched junction bases numbered 4, after V lost 5 bases and J lost 0 bases. CDR3 length: 15 amino acids. The CDR3 spells CASSRRGGDQETQYF. The CDR3 DNA follows: TGTGCCAGCAGTAGGCGCGGGGGGGACCAAGAGACCCAGTACTTC.

There are a few counts of this clone. The rearrangement uses TRBV5-1 and TRBJ2-2; 8 bases are a match to TRBD1. The V gene end was trimmed by 4 bases and the J gene end by 1 base; junction bases not matched to a gene: 3. Germline CDR1 and CDR2: SGHRS and YFSETQ. This CDR3 comprises 15 residues. The CDR3 reads CASSVDRGNTGELFF. In nucleotides, the CDR3 is TGCGCCAGCAGCGTCGACAGGGGGAACACCGGGGAGCTGTTTTTT.

This clone was seen a handful of times. The rearrangement links TRBV6-5 to TRBJ1-4; D is unresolved. V lost 6 bases and J lost 6, with 11 bases in between. This CDR3 is 13 amino acids long. Germline CDR1 is MNHEY and CDR2 is SVGAGI. CDR3 residues: CASSLGSYEKLFF. In DNA, the CDR3 is TGTGCCAGCAGCCTAGGTTCATATGAAAAACTGTTTTTT.

This clone was recorded a few times. The genes are TRBV7-2 and TRBJ2-1; D could derive from TRBD1 or TRBD2 (6 bases each). Trimming took off 2 bases at V and 2 bases at J, with 10 bases between the two ends. Germline CDR1 and CDR2: SGHTA and FQGNSA. The length of the CDR3 is 15 residues. Here the CDR3 reads CASSLRGETYNEQFF. CDR3 nucleotide sequence: TGTGCCAGCAGCTTAAGGGGGGAGACCTACAATGAGCAGTTCTTC. The whole variable domain, remainder taken from reference TRBV7-2 and TRBJ2-1, is GAGVSQSPSNKVTEKGKDVELRCDPISGHTALYWYRQSLGQGLEFLIYFQGNSAPDKSGLPSDRFSAERTGGSVSTLTIQRTQQEDSAVYLCASSLRGETYNEQFFGPGTRLTVL.